Listed below are T cell receptor beta chains from one sample, sequenced in a study of blood T cells in healthy people across ages. TCRdb processed the 5' RACE reads anew with MiXCR; each CDR3 protein has one entry. The table has approximately 800,000 distinct CDR3 sequences, 25% seen once. This sample was also put to use in a study of T cells of mothers and their children.

Source material: blood. The receptors shown here come from a boy younger than 18 in good health. The CDR3 runs from the conserved cysteine through the conserved F or W. Fields, in order: D gene, V gene, J gene, clone size, CDR3 DNA, CDR3 protein. The D gene is left open where the match is weak. Clone sizes are given selectively: once, few, many, or a class where the clone is expanded.

.	TRBV6-5	TRBJ2-7	once	TGTGCCAGCTCACCACGAGGGGACTACGAGCAGTACTTC	CASSPRGDYEQYF
.	TRBV29-1	TRBJ2-7	.	TGCAGCGTTGACCTAGGACCTAGGGGCGTAGGGGCCTACGAGCAGTACTTC	CSVDLGPRGVGAYEQYF
.	TRBV28	TRBJ1-2	.	TGTGCCAGCGCATCGATGACCGTCGTCTATGGCTACACCTTC	CASASMTVVYGYTF
TRBD1	TRBV18	TRBJ1-5	once	TGTGCCAGCTCACCACGGGACAGGGGACGCAATCAGCCCCAGCATTTT	CASSPRDRGRNQPQHF
TRBD1	TRBV5-1	TRBJ2-7	.	TGCGCCAGCAGCACAACGACAGGGGCTGAGGGCGAGCAGTACTTC	CASSTTTGAEGEQYF
TRBD2	TRBV28	TRBJ2-1	.	TGTGCCAGCAGTACCACTAGGCGGGGGCTAGCGGGGGGGCCTAATACCTACAATGGGCAGTTCTTC	CASSTTRRGLAGGPNTYNGQFF
.	TRBV6-2/TRBV6-3	TRBJ2-1	.	TGTGCCAGCAGGGGCCCCGGGCTAGTAAAAAACAATGAGCAGTTCTTC	CASRGPGLVKNNEQFF
TRBD1	TRBV7-6	TRBJ2-1	.	TGTGCCAGCAGCGGGCGGACAGGGGGCGATGAGCAGTTCTTC	CASSGRTGGDEQFF
TRBD2	TRBV9	TRBJ2-7	few	TGTGCCAGCAGCGTAGGGACTAGCGGAGCGACAGAGCAGTACTTC	CASSVGTSGATEQYF
TRBD1	TRBV28	TRBJ2-3	.	TGTGCCAGCAGGAAGTGGAGGGGATGGACAGGGGGTTCGGATACGCAGTATTTT	CASRKWRGWTGGSDTQYF
TRBD1	TRBV5-5	TRBJ2-5	.	TGTGCCAGCAGCTTCCATCCGGGACAGCAAGAGACCCAGTACTTC	CASSFHPGQQETQYF
.	TRBV7-6	TRBJ1-1	.	TGTGCCAGCAGCCCCCTGGAGAAGGCAGAAGCTTTCTTT	CASSPLEKAEAFF
.	TRBV15	TRBJ2-5	once	TGTGCCACCAGCAAGACAGGATCCCAAGAGACCCAGTACTTC	CATSKTGSQETQYF
.	TRBV11-2	TRBJ2-7	.	TGTGCCAGCAGCCTGATCTTGAGGTCCTACGAGCAGTACTTC	CASSLILRSYEQYF
.	TRBV20-1	TRBJ2-3	.	TGCAGTGCTAGTAGTGTCGGGACTGGGGTCGTCGATACGCAGTATTTT	CSASSVGTGVVDTQYF
.	TRBV6-2/TRBV6-3	TRBJ2-1	few	TGTGCCAGCAGACGAGCTAACGGAACGGGCAATGAGCAGTTCTTC	CASRRANGTGNEQFF
TRBD1	TRBV3-1	TRBJ1-2	.	TGTGCCAGCAGCCAATTTACCGGGACAGGGGATGGCTACACCTTC	CASSQFTGTGDGYTF
TRBD1	TRBV5-1	TRBJ2-7	.	TGCGCCAGCAGCTTGGGGACGACAGGGGTTCGGTACGAGCAGTACTTC	CASSLGTTGVRYEQYF
.	TRBV24-1	TRBJ2-2	.	TGTGCCACCAGTGACTGGCAGTGGGGGATTAACACCGGGGAGCTGTTTTTT	CATSDWQWGINTGELFF
.	TRBV28	TRBJ2-5	.	TGTGCCAGCAGTCCCGCGCAGCCTGACCTCCAAGAGACCCAGTACTTC	CASSPAQPDLQETQYF
.	TRBV9	TRBJ2-3	.	TGTGCCAGCCAGGCCCCCACAGATACGCAGTATTTT	CASQAPTDTQYF
.	TRBV7-4	TRBJ2-7	.	TGTGCCAGCAGCTTAGGGGGGGGGACAGGAGACTCCTACGAGCAGTACTTC	CASSLGGGTGDSYEQYF
.	TRBV10-3	TRBJ1-5	.	TGTGCCATCAGTGAGTCCGGGGGTGAGCCCCAGCATTTT	CAISESGGEPQHF
TRBD1	TRBV20-1	TRBJ1-5	few	TGCAGTGCTCTTGCACGGGACAGGGCCGAGCCCCAGCATTTT	CSALARDRAEPQHF
.	TRBV4-1	TRBJ1-2	few	TGCGCCAGCAGCCAAGATTTCACTAACTATGGCTACACCTTC	CASSQDFTNYGYTF
.	TRBV5-1	TRBJ2-3	few	TGCGCCAGCAGCTTGGATGCGGGGAGCAGCACAGATACGCAGTATTTT	CASSLDAGSSTDTQYF
TRBD2	TRBV25-1	TRBJ2-4	few	TGTGCCAGCAGTGAGACTAGCGGGGGGCCAAGCCCCCTAGCCAAAAACATTCAGTACTTC	CASSETSGGPSPLAKNIQYF
.	TRBV7-2	TRBJ1-2	.	TGTGCCAGCAGCTTAGCCCTGGGTGTATCTAACTATGGCTACACCTTC	CASSLALGVSNYGYTF
.	TRBV7-2	TRBJ1-1	.	TGTGCCAGCAGCTCGAGGACGTACACTGAAGCTTTCTTT	CASSSRTYTEAFF
.	TRBV29-1	TRBJ1-1	.	TGCAGCGTTGAAAAGGTGGGAGAGAGAGCTTTCTTT	CSVEKVGERAFF
TRBD1	TRBV9	TRBJ1-4	.	TGTGCCAGCAGCGTAAGACAGGGCCCTAATGAAAAACTGTTTTTT	CASSVRQGPNEKLFF
TRBD2	TRBV10-3	TRBJ2-2	.	TGTGCCATCAGCCTAACTAGCGGGAGGTCTGCCGGGGAGCTGTTTTTT	CAISLTSGRSAGELFF
.	TRBV11-2	TRBJ2-5	.	TGTGCCAGCAGCTTTACACCAGGAGGGGAAGAGACCCAGTACTTC	CASSFTPGGEETQYF
.	TRBV7-2	TRBJ1-2	many	TGTGCCAGCAGCCCGGACAGAAACTATGGCTACACCTTC	CASSPDRNYGYTF
.	TRBV12-3/TRBV12-4	TRBJ2-6	few	TGTGCCAGCAGTTCCATGGGCCTTTGGGGGGCCAACGTCCTGACTTTC	CASSSMGLWGANVLTF
.	TRBV2	TRBJ2-2	few	TGTGCCACTACGTCTGGGGGGGGCCCCCCAGGGACCGGGGAGCTGTTTTTT	CATTSGGGPPGTGELFF
.	TRBV28	TRBJ1-4	few	TGTGCCAGCACCGGGGACGAGACTAATGAAAAACTGTTTTTT	CASTGDETNEKLFF
.	TRBV6-6	TRBJ2-3	.	TGTGCCAGCAGCAAGGATTCGGAAATAGGCACAGATACGCGGTATTTT	CASSKDSEIGTDTRYF
.	TRBV28	TRBJ2-1	.	TGTGCCAGCAGCTACGGGACACCCAATGAGCAGTTCTTC	CASSYGTPNEQFF
TRBD1	TRBV20-1	TRBJ2-5	.	TGCAGTGCCACACCGGGACAGGGTCTCTTAGAGACCCAGTACTTC	CSATPGQGLLETQYF
TRBD2	TRBV6-5	TRBJ2-5	few	TGTGCCAGCAGTGAGATTGCGGGGGAAGAGACCCAGTACTTC	CASSEIAGEETQYF
.	TRBV15	TRBJ2-5	few	TGTGCCACCAGCAGAGAGCGGGTACAAGAGACCCAGTACTTC	CATSRERVQETQYF
.	TRBV5-6	TRBJ1-2	.	TGTGCCAGCAGCCGACTGGTTAACGCTAACTATGGCTACACCTTC	CASSRLVNANYGYTF
.	TRBV2	TRBJ2-7	many	TGTGCCAGCAGTGCGGGCTACGAGCAGTACTTC	CASSAGYEQYF
TRBD1	TRBV29-1	TRBJ1-1	.	TGCAGCGGAACCGGGACAGGCGATATGAACACTGAAGCTTTCTTT	CSGTGTGDMNTEAFF
.	TRBV6-5	TRBJ2-5	few	TGTGCCAGCAGCTACGATCTCCGGGGGCCAGAGACCCAGTACTTC	CASSYDLRGPETQYF